Detailed here is one TCR beta chain. Its antigen remains unknown. An end of the junction differs from the germline gene, which may be a read error. These data originate in a study of OX40 agonist ivuxolimab in advanced cancers. Notes on the study in general: At 0.1 to 3.0 mg/kg and by week 6, clonal expansion occurred in CD4+ and CD8+ blood T cells.

Libraries were prepared by immunoSEQ multiplex PCR; TCRdb keeps only in-frame clonotypes and omits some of them. The top ten hold about a tenth of the sample, which has tens of thousands of clones, 89% seen once. The CDR3 is made up of 17 amino acids. Germline CDR1 is SEHNR and CDR2 is FQNEAQ (reference sequence). The sample here was CD4+ or CD8+ T cells sorted from blood, taken in a trial of the OX40 agonist ivuxolimab. This clonotype was obtained from an adult with an advanced solid tumor such as melanoma, head and neck, liver or kidney cancer. The chain has TRBV7-9 and TRBJ2-3; D is perhaps TRBD1 (8 bases). The CDR3, as DNA: TGTGCCAGCAGCTTAACAGGGGGGAGGGAAAGGGCCAACCGTGGGGATTTT. Protein sequence: CASSLTGGRERANRGDF.